Below, one TCR beta chain is given with its context. The source of the sample is a study of cytotoxic CD8 clonotypes in ibrutinib-treated CLL. Whole-study context: The subjects consisted of about 10 relapsed/refractory and roughly 14 treatment-naive individuals, with around 17 IGHV unmutated. When averaged across all of the samples, the counts came to roughly 250,000 productive templates and 85,000 to 95,000 productive rearrangements. Results showed 24 partial and 2 complete responses; following median approximately 73 months, around 14 remained remitted, roughly 12 advanced.

Sequencing was designed to attain a depth spanning 1 in 200,000 to 1 in 1 million T cells. Generated by immunoSEQ multiplex PCR, the TCRdb table keeps only in-frame clones and is missing some. This sample has roughly 160,000 clones; around 84% occur once, and the top ten carry roughly 1.9%. Sequences were derived from PBMCs, sampled after 12 months of ibrutinib treatment. The sequence came from a human donor with chronic lymphocytic leukemia.

CDR3 protein: CASSPLIDSYTEAFF. The CDR3, as DNA: TGTGCCAGCTCACCTCTAATTGACAGTTACACTGAAGCTTTCTTT. The genes are TRBV18 and TRBJ1-1, with D possibly TRBD1 on 5 matching bases. The length of the CDR3 is 15 residues. V lost 3 bases and J lost 3, with 14 bases in between. From germline, CDR1 is KGHSH and CDR2 LQKENI.